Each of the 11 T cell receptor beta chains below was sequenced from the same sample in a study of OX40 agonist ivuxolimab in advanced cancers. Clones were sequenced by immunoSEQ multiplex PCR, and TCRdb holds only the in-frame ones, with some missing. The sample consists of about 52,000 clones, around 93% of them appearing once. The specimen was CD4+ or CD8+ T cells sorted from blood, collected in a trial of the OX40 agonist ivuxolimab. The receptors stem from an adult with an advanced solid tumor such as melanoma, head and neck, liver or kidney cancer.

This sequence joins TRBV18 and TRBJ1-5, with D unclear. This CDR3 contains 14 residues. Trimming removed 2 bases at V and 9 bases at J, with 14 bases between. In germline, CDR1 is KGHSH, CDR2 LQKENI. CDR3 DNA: TGTGCCAGCTCACCAGACGGGCGGGGATTGCCCCAGCATTTT. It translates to CASSPDGRGLPQHF.

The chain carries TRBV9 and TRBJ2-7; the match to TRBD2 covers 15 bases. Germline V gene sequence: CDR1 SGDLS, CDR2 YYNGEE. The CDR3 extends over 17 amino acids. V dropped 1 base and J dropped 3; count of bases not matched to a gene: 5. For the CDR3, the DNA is TGTGCCAGCAGCGTAAATGAGGGACTAGCGGGAGGCTACGAGCAGTACTTC. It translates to CASSVNEGLAGGYEQYF.

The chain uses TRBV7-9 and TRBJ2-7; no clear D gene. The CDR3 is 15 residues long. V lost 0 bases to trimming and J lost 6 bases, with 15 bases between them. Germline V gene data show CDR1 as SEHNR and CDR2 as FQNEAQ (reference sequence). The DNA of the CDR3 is TGTGCCAGCAGCTTAGCAAAGGCCTCCTCAGCCGAGCAGTACTTC. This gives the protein CASSLAKASSAEQYF.

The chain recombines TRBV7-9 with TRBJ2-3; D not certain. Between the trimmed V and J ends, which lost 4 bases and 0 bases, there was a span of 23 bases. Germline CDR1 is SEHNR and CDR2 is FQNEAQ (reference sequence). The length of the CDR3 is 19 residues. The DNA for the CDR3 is TGTGCCAGCAGCTCCTCTATACCGTCCCATCGGACCAGCACAGATACGCAGTATTTT. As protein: CASSSSIPSHRTSTDTQYF.

DNA for the CDR3: TGTGCCAGCAGCTTAGTGGGGGGGAGCTATGGCTACACCTTC. Encoded protein: CASSLVGGSYGYTF. The chain has TRBV11-2 and TRBJ1-2; D might be TRBD1 (5 bases). V was trimmed by 1 base and J by 4 bases, leaving 10 bases between them. The CDR3 consists of 14 residues. Germline CDR1 SGHAT, CDR2 FQNNGV.

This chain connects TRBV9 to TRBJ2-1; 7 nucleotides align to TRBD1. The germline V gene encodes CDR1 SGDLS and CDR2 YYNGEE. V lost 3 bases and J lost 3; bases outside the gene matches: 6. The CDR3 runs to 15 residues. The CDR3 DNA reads TGTGCCAGCAGCGGCAGGACAGGTTACTACAATGAGCAGTTCTTC. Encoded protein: CASSGRTGYYNEQFF. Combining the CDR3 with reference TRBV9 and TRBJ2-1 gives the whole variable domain DSGVTQTPKHLITATGQRVTLRCSPRSGDLSVYWYQQSLDQGLQFLIQYYNGEERAKGNILERFSAQQFPDLHSELNLSSLELGDSALYFCASSGRTGYYNEQFFGPGTRLTVL.

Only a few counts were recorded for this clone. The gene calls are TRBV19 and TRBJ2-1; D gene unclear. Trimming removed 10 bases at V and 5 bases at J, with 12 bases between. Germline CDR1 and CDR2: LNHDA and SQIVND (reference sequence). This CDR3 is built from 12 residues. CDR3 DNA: TGTGCCACTTATGGATACGACAATGAGCAGTTCTTC. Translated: CATYGYDNEQFF.

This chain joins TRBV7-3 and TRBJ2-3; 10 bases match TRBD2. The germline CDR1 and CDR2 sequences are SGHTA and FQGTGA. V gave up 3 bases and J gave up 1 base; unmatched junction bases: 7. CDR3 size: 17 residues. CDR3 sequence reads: CASSFSLAGVGTDTQYF. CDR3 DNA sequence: TGTGCCAGCAGCTTCAGTCTAGCGGGAGTAGGCACAGATACGCAGTATTTT.

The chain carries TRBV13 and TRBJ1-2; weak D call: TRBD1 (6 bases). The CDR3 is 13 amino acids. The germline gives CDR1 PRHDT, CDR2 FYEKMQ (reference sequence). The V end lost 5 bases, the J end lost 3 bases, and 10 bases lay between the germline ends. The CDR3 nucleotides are TGTGCCAGCAGCCGGACAGAGGACTATGGCTACACCTTC. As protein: CASSRTEDYGYTF.

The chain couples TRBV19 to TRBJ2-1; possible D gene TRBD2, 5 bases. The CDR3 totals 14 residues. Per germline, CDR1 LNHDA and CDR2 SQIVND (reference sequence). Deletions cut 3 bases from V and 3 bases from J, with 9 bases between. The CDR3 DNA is TGTGCCAGTAGTATTTCGGGGATCTACAATGAGCAGTTCTTC. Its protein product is CASSISGIYNEQFF.

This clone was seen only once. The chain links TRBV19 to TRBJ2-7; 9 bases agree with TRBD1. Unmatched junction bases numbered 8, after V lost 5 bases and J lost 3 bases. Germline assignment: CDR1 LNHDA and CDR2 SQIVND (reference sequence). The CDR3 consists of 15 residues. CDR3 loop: CASSATGGTLYEQYF. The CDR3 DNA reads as TGTGCCAGTAGTGCGACAGGGGGGACCCTCTACGAGCAGTACTTC. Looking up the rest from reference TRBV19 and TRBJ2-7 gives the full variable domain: DGGITQSPKYLFRKEGQNVTLSCEQNLNHDAMYWYRQDPGQGLRLIYYSQIVNDFQKGDIAEGYSVSREKKESFPLTVTSAQKNPTAFYLCASSATGGTLYEQYFGPGTRLTVT.